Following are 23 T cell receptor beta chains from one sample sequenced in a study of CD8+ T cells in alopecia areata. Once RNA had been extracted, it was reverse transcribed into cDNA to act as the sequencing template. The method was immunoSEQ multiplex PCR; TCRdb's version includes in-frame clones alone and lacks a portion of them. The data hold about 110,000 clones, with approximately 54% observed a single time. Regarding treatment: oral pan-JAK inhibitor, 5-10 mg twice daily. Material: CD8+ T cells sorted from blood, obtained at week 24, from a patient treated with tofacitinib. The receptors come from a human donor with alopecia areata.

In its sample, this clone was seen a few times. CDR3 nucleotides: TGTGCCAGTAGGGCCATGTTTCGGGGGAACACTGAAGCTTTCTTT. Protein: CASRAMFRGNTEAFF. The chain uses TRBV19 and TRBJ1-1; D is uncertain. Trimming cost V 6 bases and J 1 base, with 15 bases left between them. Germline V CDR1 and CDR2: LNHDA, SQIVND (reference sequence). This CDR3 has 15 amino acids.

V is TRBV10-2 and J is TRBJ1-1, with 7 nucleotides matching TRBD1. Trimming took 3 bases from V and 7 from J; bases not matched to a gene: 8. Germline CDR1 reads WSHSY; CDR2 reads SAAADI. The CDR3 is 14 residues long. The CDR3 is CASSDPRDSYEAFF. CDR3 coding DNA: TGCGCCAGCAGTGACCCTCGGGACAGCTATGAAGCTTTCTTT.

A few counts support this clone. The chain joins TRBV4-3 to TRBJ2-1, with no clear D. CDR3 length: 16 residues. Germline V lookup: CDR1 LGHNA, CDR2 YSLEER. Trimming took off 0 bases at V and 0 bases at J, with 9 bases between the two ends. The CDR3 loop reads CASSQDPKGSYNEQFF. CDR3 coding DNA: TGCGCCAGCAGCCAAGACCCGAAGGGCTCCTACAATGAGCAGTTCTTC.

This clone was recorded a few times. The CDR3 nucleotides are TGCGCCAGCAGCTTGGCTAGAGCGGCGCGCACAGATACGCAGTATTTT. It encodes CASSLARAARTDTQYF. This rearrangement joins TRBV5-1 to TRBJ2-3; the D gene is possibly TRBD2 (5 bases). The CDR3 is made up of 16 amino acids. CDR1 is SGHRS, CDR2 YFSETQ, per germline. The V end lost 0 bases, the J end lost 1 base, and 12 bases lay between the germline ends.

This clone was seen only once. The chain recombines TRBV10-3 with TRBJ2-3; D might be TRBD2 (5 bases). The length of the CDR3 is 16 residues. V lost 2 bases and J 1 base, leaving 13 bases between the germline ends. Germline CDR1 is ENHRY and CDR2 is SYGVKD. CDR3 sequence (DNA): TGTGCCATCAGTGAGGGAGGTGTCGCTCGCACAGATACGCAGTATTTT. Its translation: CAISEGGVARTDTQYF.

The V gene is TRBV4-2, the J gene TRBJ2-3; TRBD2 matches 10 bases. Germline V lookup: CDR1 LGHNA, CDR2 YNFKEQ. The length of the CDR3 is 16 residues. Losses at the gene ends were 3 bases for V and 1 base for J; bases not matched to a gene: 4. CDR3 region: CASSHLAGEGTDTQYF. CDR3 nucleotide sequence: TGTGCCAGCAGCCATCTAGCGGGGGAGGGCACAGATACGCAGTATTTT.

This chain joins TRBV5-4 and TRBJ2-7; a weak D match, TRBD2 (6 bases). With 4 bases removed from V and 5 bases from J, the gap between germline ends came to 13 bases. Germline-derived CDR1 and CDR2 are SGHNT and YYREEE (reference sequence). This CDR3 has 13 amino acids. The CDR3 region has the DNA TGTGCCAGCAGCGCCGGGGGAGGCCACGAGCAGTACTTC. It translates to CASSAGGGHEQYF.

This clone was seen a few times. The CDR3, as DNA: TGTGCCAGCAGCCAATCCAGAAACTATGGCTACACCTTC. Translated, it gives CASSQSRNYGYTF. V is TRBV14 and J is TRBJ1-2, with no clear D. Trimming pared 2 bases from V and 2 bases from J, leaving 6 bases between. The CDR3 is made up of 13 amino acids. The V gene's germline CDR1 is SGHDN and CDR2 FVKESK.

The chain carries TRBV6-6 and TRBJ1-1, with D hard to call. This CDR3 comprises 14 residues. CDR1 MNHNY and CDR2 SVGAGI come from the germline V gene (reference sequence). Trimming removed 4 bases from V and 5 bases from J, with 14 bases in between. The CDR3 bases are TGTGCCAGCAGTTCCCCGTTTGATGGGACTGAAGCTTTCTTT. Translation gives CASSSPFDGTEAFF.

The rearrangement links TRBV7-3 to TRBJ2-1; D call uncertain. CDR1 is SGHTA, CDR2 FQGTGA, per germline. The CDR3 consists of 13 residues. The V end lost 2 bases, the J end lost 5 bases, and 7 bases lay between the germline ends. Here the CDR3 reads CASSLVGNNEQFF. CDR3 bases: TGTGCCAGCAGCTTAGTCGGAAACAATGAGCAGTTCTTC.

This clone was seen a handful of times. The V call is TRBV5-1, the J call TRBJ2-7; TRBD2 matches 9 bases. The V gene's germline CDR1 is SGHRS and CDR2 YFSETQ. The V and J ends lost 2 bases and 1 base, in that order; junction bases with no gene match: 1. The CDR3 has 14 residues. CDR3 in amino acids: CASSFSGGSYEQYF. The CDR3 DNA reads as TGCGCCAGCAGCTTTAGCGGGGGTTCCTACGAGCAGTACTTC.

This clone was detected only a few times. The CDR3 spells CAWSLADTEAFF. CDR3 coding DNA: TGTGCCTGGAGTCTGGCAGACACTGAAGCTTTCTTT. V is TRBV30 and J is TRBJ1-1; D unresolved. Trimming removed 2 bases from V and 3 bases from J, with 7 bases in between. The CDR3 runs 12 residues. Germline lookup yields CDR1 GTSNPN and CDR2 SVGIG (reference sequence).

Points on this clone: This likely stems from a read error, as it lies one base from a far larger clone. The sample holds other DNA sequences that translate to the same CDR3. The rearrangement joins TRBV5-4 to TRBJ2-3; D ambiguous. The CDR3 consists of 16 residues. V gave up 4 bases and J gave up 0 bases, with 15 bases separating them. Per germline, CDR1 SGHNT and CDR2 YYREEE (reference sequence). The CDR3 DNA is TGTGCCAGCAGCCAAGAAGGTCCGGCGAGCACAGATACGCAGTATTTT. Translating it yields CASSQEGPASTDTQYF.

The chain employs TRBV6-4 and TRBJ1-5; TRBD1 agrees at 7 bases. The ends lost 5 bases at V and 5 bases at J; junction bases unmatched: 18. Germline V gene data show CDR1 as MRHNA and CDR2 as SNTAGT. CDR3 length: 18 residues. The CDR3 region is CASSPPDREGTNDQPQHF. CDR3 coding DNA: TGTGCCAGCAGTCCGCCCGACAGGGAGGGCACCAATGATCAGCCCCAGCATTTT.

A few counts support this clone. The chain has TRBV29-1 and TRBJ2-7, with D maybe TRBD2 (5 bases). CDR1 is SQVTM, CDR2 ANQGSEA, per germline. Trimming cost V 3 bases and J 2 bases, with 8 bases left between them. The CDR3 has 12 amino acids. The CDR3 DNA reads TGCAGCGTTGAGGAGGATACCTACGAGCAGTACTTC. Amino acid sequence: CSVEEDTYEQYF.

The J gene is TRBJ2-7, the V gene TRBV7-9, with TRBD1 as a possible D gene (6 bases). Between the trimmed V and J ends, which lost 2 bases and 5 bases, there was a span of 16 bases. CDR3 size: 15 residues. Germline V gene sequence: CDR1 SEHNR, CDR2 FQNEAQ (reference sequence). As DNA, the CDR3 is TGTGCCAGCAGCTTACCGGGACACCGGGACGACGAGCAGTACTTC. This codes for CASSLPGHRDDEQYF. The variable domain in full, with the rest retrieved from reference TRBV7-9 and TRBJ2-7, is DTGVSQNPRHKITKRGQNVTFRCDPISEHNRLYWYRQTLGQGPEFLTYFQNEAQLEKSRLLSDRFSAERPKGSFSTLEIQRTEQGDSAMYLCASSLPGHRDDEQYFGPGTRLTVT.

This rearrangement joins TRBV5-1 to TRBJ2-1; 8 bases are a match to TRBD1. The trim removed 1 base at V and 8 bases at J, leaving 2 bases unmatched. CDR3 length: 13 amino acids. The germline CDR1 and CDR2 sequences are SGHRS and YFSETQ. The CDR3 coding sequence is TGCGCCAGCAGCTTGTACAGGGGGGATGAGCAGTTCTTC. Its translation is CASSLYRGDEQFF.

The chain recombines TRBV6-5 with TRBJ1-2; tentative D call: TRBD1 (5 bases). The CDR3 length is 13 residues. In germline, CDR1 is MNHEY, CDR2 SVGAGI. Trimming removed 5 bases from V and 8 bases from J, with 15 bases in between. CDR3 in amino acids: CASSVHDSRGYTF. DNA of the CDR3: TGTGCCAGCAGTGTACACGACAGTCGGGGCTACACCTTC.

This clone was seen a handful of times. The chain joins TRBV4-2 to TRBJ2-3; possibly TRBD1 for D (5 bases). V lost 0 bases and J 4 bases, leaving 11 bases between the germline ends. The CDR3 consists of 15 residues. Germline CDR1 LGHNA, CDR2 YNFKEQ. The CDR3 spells CASSQEQDGPDTQYF. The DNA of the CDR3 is TGTGCCAGCAGCCAAGAACAGGACGGACCAGATACGCAGTATTTT.

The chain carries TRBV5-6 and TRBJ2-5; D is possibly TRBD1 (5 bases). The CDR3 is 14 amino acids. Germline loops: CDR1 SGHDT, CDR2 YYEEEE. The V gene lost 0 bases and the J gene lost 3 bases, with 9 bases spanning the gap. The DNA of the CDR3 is TGTGCCAGCAGCTTGGCCACAGGAAAAGAGACCCAGTACTTC. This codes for CASSLATGKETQYF.

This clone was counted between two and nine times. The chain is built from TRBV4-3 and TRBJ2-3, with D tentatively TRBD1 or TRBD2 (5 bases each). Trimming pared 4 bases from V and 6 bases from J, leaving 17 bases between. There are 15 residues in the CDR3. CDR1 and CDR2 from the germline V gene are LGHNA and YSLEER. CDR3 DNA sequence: TGCGCCAGCAGCCCATCCGGGGCAGTGGTGGATACGCAGTATTTT. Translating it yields CASSPSGAVVDTQYF.

The CDR3 region is CASSEGSGAQPQHF. The CDR3 bases are TGTGCCAGCAGCGAGGGGAGCGGGGCCCAGCCCCAGCATTTT. The chain is built from TRBV9 and TRBJ1-5, with a tentative D call TRBD1 (5 bases). CDR1 is SGDLS, CDR2 YYNGEE, per germline. The V end was cut by 3 bases, the J end by 7 bases, with 14 bases between. The length of the CDR3 is 14 residues.

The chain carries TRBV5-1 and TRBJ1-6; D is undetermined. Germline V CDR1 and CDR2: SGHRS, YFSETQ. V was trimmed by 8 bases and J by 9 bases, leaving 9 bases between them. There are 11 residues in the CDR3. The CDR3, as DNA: TGCGCCAGACAAGGCTGTTCACCCCTCCACTTT. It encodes CARQGCSPLHF.